A single TCR beta chain is shown here with its context. Its antigen is as yet unknown. This sample stems from a study of T cell responses to AZD1222 COVID-19 vaccine. Background on the study: Doses given second, at about 4 or about 12 weeks, were pooled.

CDR3 length: 13 residues. V shed 6 bases and J shed 4 bases, with 10 bases lying between them. General study points: Nearly half of spike-specific TCRs reportedly target variant regions that are unmutated in the B.1.351 and B.1.1.7 variants. A mostly white British donor set with more females was recruited, and clonal diversity was possibly underestimated. Across spike, vaccine-associated CD4 TCRs were found, dominant at 160-218 and 743-854.

Produced via immunoSEQ multiplex PCR; TCRdb's table is partial and in-frame only. The table lists more than 95,000 clones, over 85% of them singletons, with 5% in the top ten. The source material was peripheral blood, sampled on day 0 of AZD1222 vaccination. The rearrangement uses TRBV12-3 or TRBV12-4 and TRBJ2-1; D may be TRBD1 (6 bases). This clonotype was sampled from an adult in good health. The chain's CDR3 is CASRGAGYNEQFF. CDR3 DNA sequence: TGTGCCAGCAGGGGGGCCGGGTACAATGAGCAGTTCTTC.